The sequence of this T cell receptor (beta chain) was determined in a study of PD-L1 blockade in urothelial cancer. Looking at the study overall: Bladder-origin urothelial cancer in males covered twenty-five of 29 patients.

Study-wide findings and caveats: Better survival was predicted by below-median pretreatment blood TCR clonality. Durable-benefit patients expanded tumor-associated blood clones more at 3 weeks.

V lost 0 bases to trimming and J lost 0 bases, with 8 bases between them. Germline V lookup: CDR1 ENHRY, CDR2 SYGVKD. This CDR3 region has 15 residues. A note on this clone: Its antigen is unknown.

This table comes from immunoSEQ multiplex PCR, and its TCRdb copy is limited to in-frame clones, with some not included. Here the sample spans 120,000 or so clones, around 86% being singletons. Time point indicated: peripheral blood 6 weeks after treatment start. This receptor was obtained from a man aged 50 to 60 with urothelial cancer. The chain links TRBV10-3 to TRBJ1-1; D is ambiguous. Sequencing used PBMCs, obtained around atezolizumab (anti-PD-L1) treatment. The DNA for the CDR3 is TGTGCCATCAGTGAGTCGTTTTCAGTGAACACTGAAGCTTTCTTT. Amino acids: CAISESFSVNTEAFF.